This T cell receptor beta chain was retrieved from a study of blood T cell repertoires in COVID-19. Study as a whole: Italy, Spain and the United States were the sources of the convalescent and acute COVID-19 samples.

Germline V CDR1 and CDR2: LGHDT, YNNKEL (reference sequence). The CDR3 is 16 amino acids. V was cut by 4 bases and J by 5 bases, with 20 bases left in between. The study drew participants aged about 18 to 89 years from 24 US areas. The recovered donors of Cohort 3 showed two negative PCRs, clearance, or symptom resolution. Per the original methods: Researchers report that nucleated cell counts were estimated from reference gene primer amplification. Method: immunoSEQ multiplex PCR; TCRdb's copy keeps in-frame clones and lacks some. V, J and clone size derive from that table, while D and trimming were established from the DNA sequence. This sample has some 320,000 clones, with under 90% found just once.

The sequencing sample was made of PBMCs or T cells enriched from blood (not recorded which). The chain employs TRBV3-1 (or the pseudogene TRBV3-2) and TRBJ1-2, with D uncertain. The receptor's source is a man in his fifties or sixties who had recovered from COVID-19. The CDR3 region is CASSLYSRVRGYGYTF. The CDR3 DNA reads TGTGCCAGCAGCCTCTACTCGAGGGTTCGAGGGTATGGCTACACCTTC.